The subject of this entry is one T cell receptor (beta chain). Profiling relied on immunoSEQ multiplex PCR, and the TCRdb table lists in-frame clones only, not all of them. This sample yields 250,000 to 400,000 clones, of which roughly 90% are seen a single time; 2% to 3% belongs to the top ten. The data belong to a study of blood T cell repertoires in COVID-19. Among Cohort 3 donors, those recovered had two negative PCRs, clearance, or symptom resolution. The sequenced material came from PBMCs or T cells enriched from blood (not recorded which). This TCR was recovered from a man aged 55 to 70 who had recovered from COVID-19.

The CDR3 region has the DNA TGTGCCAGCAGCAGGCGGGACAGGGGGCACGCTTTTCTCGCTGAAGCTTTCTTT. This codes for CASSRRDRGHAFLAEAFF. J is TRBJ1-1 and V is TRBV14; 12 bases align to TRBD1. Unmatched junction bases numbered 16, after V lost 5 bases and J lost 6 bases. CDR1 and CDR2 (germline): SGHDN, FVKESK. The CDR3 consists of 18 residues.